This T cell receptor (beta chain) comes out of a study of blood T cell repertoires in COVID-19. Study-level background: The study drew acute and convalescent COVID-19 samples from the United States, Italy and Spain. T cells, B-cell-depleted T cells, or PBMCs supplied cDNA or gDNA.

Original processing notes: Amplified reference gene primers provided the basis for estimating nucleated cell counts. The table came from immunoSEQ multiplex PCR; TCRdb's copy has only in-frame clones and leaves some out. V and J calls plus clone size are reproduced from that table; the DNA served to infer D and trimming. This sample has some 250,000 clones, with approximately 82% found just once. The clonotype was recovered from an elderly man with acute or convalescent COVID-19. Sequenced sample: peripheral blood.

CDR3 in amino acids: CASSPQISYNEQFF. CDR3 sequence (DNA): TGTGCCAGCAGCCCCCAAATCTCCTACAATGAGCAGTTCTTC. The chain links TRBV7-3 to TRBJ2-1; no clear D. Germline CDR1 is SGHTA and CDR2 is FQGTGA. This CDR3 has 14 amino acids. Trimming shortened V by 5 bases and J by 0 bases, and 8 bases separated the two germline ends.